This T cell receptor beta chain is from a study of T cells in Graves' hyperthyroidism and ophthalmopathy. It was RNA transcripts that yielded the amplified TCR beta CDR3 regions. During a first-round RT-PCR of the TCR CDR3, the HTBI primer set was used. TCRdb processed the multiplex PCR reads anew with MiXCR; each CDR3 protein has one entry. The table lists fewer than 900,000 distinct CDR3 sequences, about 17% of them singletons, with about a sixth in the top ten. As to this clonotype: Its antigen is not known. This may be a read error, as it is one base from a much larger clone. Because it lacks the conserved phenylalanine or tryptophan at the end, this CDR3 is likely a read error.

Germline assignment: CDR1 LGHDT and CDR2 YNNKEL (reference sequence). The CDR3 is 15 amino acids. Trimming removed 2 bases from V and 2 bases from J; junction bases left unmatched: 1. The patients, who ranged from 18 to 65 in age, presented with newly diagnosed hyperthyroidism lasting under 2 months. Sampled blood dates from first hyperthyroidism diagnosis, and it precedes any ophthalmopathy symptoms. PBMCs stemmed from 10 ml fresh peripheral blood. General observations from the study: Ophthalmopathy cases were set apart from stable hyperthyroidism by a 13 V-J model.

The source is a woman between 50 and 59 years old with Graves' hyperthyroidism that later progressed to Graves' ophthalmopathy. The sample taken for sequencing was blood. The rearrangement links TRBV3-1 to TRBJ2-7; 12 positions match TRBD2. The CDR3 region is CASSQTSGGTYEQYL. CDR3 bases: TGTGCCAGCAGCCAAACTAGCGGGGGGACCTACGAGCAGTACCTC.